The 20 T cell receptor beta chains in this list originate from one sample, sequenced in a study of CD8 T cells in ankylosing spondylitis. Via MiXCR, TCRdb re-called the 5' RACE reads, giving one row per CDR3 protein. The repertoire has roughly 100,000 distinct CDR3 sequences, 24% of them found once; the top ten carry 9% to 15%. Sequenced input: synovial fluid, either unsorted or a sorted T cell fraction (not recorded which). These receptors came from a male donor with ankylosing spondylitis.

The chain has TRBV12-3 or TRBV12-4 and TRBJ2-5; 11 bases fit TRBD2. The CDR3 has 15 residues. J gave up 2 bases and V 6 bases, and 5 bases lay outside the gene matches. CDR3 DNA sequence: TGTGCCAGCAGCCCTCGACTAGCGGGACAAGAGACCCAGTACTTC. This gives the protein CASSPRLAGQETQYF.

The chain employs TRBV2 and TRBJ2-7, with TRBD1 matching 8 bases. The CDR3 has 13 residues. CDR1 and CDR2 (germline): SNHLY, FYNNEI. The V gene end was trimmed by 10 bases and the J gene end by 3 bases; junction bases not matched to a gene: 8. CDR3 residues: CAIRQGIFYEQYV. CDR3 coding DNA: TGTGCCATCCGACAGGGGATTTTCTACGAGCAGTACGTC.

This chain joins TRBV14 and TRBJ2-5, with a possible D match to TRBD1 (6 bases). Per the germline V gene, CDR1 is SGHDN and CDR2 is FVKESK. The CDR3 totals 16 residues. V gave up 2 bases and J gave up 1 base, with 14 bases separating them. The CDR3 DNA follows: TGTGCCAGCAGCCAAAACGCCAGGGGACCCCAAGAGACCCAGTACTTC. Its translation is CASSQNARGPQETQYF. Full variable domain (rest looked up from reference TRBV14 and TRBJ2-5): EAGVTQFPSHSVIEKGQTVTLRCDPISGHDNLYWYRRVMGKEIKFLLHFVKESKQDESGMPNNRFLAERTGGTYSTLKVQPAELEDSGVYFCASSQNARGPQETQYFGPGTRLLVL.

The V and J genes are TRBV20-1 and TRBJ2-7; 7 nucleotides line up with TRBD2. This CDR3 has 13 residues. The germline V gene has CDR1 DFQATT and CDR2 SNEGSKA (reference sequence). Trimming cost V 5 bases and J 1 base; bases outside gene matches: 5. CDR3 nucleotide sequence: TGCAGTGCTCTGACTAGCAGTTCCTACGAGCAGTACTTC. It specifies CSALTSSSYEQYF.

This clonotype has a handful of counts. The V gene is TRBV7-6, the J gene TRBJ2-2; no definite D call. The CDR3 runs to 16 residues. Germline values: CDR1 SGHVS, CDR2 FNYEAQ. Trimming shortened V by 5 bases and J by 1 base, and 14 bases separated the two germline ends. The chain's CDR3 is CASSEIGLQNTGELFF. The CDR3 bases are TGTGCCAGCAGCGAGATCGGGCTCCAGAACACCGGGGAGCTGTTTTTT.

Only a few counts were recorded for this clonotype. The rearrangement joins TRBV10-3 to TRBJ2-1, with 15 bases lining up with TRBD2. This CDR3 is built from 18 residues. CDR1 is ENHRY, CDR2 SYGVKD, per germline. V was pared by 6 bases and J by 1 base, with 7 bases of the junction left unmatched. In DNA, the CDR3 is TGTGCCATCAGGGATGGACTAGCGGGAGGGAAGTCCTACAATGAGCAGTTCTTC. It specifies CAIRDGLAGGKSYNEQFF.

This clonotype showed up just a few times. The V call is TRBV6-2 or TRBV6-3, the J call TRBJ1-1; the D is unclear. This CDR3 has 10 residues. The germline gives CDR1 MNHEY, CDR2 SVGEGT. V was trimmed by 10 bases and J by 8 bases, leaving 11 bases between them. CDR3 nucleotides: TGTGCCACCGGGTTACTGGAAGCTTTCTTT. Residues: CATGLLEAFF.

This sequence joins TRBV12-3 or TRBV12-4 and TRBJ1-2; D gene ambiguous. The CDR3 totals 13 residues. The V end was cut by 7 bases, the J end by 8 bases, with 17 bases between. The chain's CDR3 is CASKETALGGYTF. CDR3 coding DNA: TGTGCCAGCAAAGAGACCGCGCTGGGGGGCTACACCTTC.

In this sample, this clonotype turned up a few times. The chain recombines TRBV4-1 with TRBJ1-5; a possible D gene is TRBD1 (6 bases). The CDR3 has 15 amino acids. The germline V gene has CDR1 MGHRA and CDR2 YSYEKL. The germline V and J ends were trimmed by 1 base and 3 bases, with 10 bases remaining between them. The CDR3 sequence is CASSQGEGDNQPQHF. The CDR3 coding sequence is TGCGCCAGCAGCCAAGGGGAGGGGGACAATCAGCCCCAGCATTTT.

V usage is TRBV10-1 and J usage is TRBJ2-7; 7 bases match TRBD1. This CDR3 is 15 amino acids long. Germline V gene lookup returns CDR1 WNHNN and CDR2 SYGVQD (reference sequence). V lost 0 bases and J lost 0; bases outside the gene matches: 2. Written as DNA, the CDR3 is TGCGCCAGCAGTGAGTCAGCAGGGGGCTCCTACGAGCAGTACTTC. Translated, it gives CASSESAGGSYEQYF.

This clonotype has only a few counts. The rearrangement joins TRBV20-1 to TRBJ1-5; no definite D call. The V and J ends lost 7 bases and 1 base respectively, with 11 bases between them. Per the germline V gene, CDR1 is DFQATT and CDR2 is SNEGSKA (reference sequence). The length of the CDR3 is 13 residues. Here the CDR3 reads CSGHERSNQPQHF. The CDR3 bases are TGCAGTGGACACGAGAGGAGCAATCAGCCCCAGCATTTT.

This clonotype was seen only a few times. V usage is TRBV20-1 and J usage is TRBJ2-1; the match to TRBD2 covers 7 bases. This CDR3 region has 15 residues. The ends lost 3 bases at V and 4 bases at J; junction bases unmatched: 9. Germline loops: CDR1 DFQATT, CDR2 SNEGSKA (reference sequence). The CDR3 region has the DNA TGCAGTGCTAGGGTCCGAGGACTAGGGTACAATGAGCAGTTCTTC. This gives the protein CSARVRGLGYNEQFF.

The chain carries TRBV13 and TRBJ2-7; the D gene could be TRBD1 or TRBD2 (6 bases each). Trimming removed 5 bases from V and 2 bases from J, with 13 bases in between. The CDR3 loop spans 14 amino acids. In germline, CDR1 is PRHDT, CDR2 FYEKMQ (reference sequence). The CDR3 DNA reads TGTGCCAGCAGCACCCGAAGGGGGGCCTACGAGCAGTACGTC. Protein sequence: CASSTRRGAYEQYV.

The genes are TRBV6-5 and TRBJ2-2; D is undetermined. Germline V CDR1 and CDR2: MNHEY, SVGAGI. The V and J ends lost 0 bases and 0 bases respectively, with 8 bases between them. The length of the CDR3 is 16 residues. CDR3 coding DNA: TGTGCCAGCAGTTACTCGATGACTTCGAACACCGGGGAGCTGTTTTTT. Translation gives CASSYSMTSNTGELFF.

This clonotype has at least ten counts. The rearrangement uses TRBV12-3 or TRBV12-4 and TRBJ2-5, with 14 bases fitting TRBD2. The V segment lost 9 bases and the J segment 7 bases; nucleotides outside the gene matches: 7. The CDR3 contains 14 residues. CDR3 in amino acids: CASVTSGRAGTQYF. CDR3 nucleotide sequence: TGTGCCAGTGTGACTAGCGGGAGGGCGGGGACCCAGTACTTC.

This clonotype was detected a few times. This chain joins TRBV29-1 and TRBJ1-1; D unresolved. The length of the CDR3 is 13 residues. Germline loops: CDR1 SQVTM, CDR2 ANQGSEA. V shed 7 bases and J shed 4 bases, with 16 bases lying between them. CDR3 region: CSATQLLRTEAFF. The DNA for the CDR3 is TGCAGCGCCACCCAACTCCTCCGCACTGAAGCTTTCTTT.

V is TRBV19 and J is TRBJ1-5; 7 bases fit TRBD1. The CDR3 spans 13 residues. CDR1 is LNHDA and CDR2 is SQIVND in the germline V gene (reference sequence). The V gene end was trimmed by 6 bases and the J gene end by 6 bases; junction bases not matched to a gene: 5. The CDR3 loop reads CASRPDRVQPQHF. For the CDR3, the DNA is TGTGCCAGTAGACCCGACAGGGTTCAGCCCCAGCATTTT.

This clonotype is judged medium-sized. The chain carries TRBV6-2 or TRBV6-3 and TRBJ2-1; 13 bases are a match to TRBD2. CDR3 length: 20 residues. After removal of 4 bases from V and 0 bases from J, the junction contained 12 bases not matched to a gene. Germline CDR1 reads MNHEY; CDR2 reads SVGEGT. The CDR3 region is CASSSRTSGSPKSSYNEQFF. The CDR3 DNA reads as TGTGCCAGCAGTTCCCGGACTAGCGGGAGCCCAAAGAGCTCCTACAATGAGCAGTTCTTC.

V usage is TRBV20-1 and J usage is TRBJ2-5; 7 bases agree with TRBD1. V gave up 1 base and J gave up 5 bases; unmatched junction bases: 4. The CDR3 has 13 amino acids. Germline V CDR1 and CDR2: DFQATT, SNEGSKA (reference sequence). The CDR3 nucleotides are TGCAGTGCTAGAGGTCAGGGGGTCGAGACCCAGTACTTC. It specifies CSARGQGVETQYF.

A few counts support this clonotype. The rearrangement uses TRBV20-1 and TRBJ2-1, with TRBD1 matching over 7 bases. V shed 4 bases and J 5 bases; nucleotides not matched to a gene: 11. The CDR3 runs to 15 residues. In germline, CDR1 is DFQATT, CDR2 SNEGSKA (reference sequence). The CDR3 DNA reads TGCAGTGCTATGCCCCCAGGGGGTCAGAACAATGAGCAGTTCTTC. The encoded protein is CSAMPPGGQNNEQFF.